These 13 T cell receptor beta chains were sequenced from one sample in a study of early T cells in non-severe SARS-CoV-2 infection. Each CDR3 protein gets one entry after TCRdb re-called the 5' RACE reads with MiXCR. Of just under 60,000 distinct CDR3 sequences in the sample, about 8.4% are singletons; the top ten hold about 3.3%. The material sequenced was whole blood. These TCRs come from an adult who was a healthcare worker with PCR-confirmed SARS-CoV-2 infection or an uninfected control (not recorded which).

In this sample, this clonotype turned up a few times. The chain has TRBV7-8 and TRBJ2-7; TRBD2 agrees at 7 bases. Trimming removed 5 bases from V and 5 bases from J; junction bases left unmatched: 12. The CDR3 runs 15 residues. Germline V gene data show CDR1 as SGHVS and CDR2 as FQNEAQ. The CDR3 loop is CASSTSGIPLNEQYF. The DNA for the CDR3 is TGTGCCAGCAGCACAAGCGGGATCCCTTTGAACGAGCAGTACTTC.

This clonotype showed up many times. The chain links TRBV20-1 to TRBJ2-7; 8 nucleotides agree with TRBD1. Germline V lookup: CDR1 DFQATT, CDR2 SNEGSKA (reference sequence). The CDR3 totals 13 residues. Trimming took 6 bases from V and 0 from J; bases not matched to a gene: 4. CDR3 nucleotides: TGCAGTGCCAGGACAGGGAACTCCTACGAGCAGTACTTC. This gives the protein CSARTGNSYEQYF.

This clonotype was seen repeatedly, ten times or more. V gene TRBV6-2 or TRBV6-3 combines with J gene TRBJ2-1, with 10 bases that match TRBD2. V dropped 4 bases and J dropped 4; count of bases not matched to a gene: 13. This CDR3 region has 18 residues. CDR1 is MNHEY, CDR2 SVGEGT, per germline. The CDR3 nucleotides read TGTGCCAGCAGTTCAACAAGAGGGCTAGCGGGAGTGTACAATGAGCAGTTCTTC. Protein product: CASSSTRGLAGVYNEQFF.

The chain joins TRBV7-3 to TRBJ1-1; 11 nucleotides line up with TRBD1. Germline V gene sequence: CDR1 SGHTA, CDR2 FQGTGA. V shed 5 bases and J 4 bases; nucleotides not matched to a gene: 3. There are 14 residues in the CDR3. The DNA of the CDR3 is TGTGCCAGCAGCCCCGGGACAGGGGGCACTGAAGCTTTCTTT. Translating gives CASSPGTGGTEAFF.

This clonotype has more than one count but fewer than ten. V is TRBV20-1 and J is TRBJ2-5; TRBD1 matches at 9 bases. Germline V lookup: CDR1 DFQATT, CDR2 SNEGSKA (reference sequence). There are 15 residues in the CDR3. CDR3 DNA: TGCAGCCCCCCACTACAGGGGGCTTTGAAAGAGACCCAGTACTTC. It yields the protein CSPPLQGALKETQYF.

The rearrangement uses TRBV10-2 and TRBJ2-6, with 7 positions matching TRBD1. Germline CDR1 is WSHSY and CDR2 is SAAADI. This CDR3 is built from 18 residues. The ends lost 3 bases at V and 0 bases at J; junction bases unmatched: 8. Here the CDR3 DNA reads TGCGCCAGCAGTGACTTCCGGGACAGCCACTCTGGGGCCAACGTCCTGACTTTC. Translating it yields CASSDFRDSHSGANVLTF.

V and J are TRBV20-1 and TRBJ2-2; D not resolved. Germline assignment: CDR1 DFQATT and CDR2 SNEGSKA (reference sequence). This CDR3 has 15 amino acids. Trimming stripped 5 bases from V and 2 bases from J, with 15 bases between. CDR3 in DNA: TGCAGTGCTCTAGAGAGCTACCAAAACACCGGGGAGCTGTTTTTT. Encoded protein: CSALESYQNTGELFF.

The V call is TRBV7-9, the J call TRBJ1-2, with 9 bases lining up with TRBD1. The germline CDR1 and CDR2 sequences are SEHNR and FQNEAQ (reference sequence). J lost 5 bases, V lost 4 bases, and 11 bases had no gene match. This CDR3 spans 16 amino acids. This CDR3 reads CASSSQGQGIQYGYTF. In DNA, the CDR3 is TGTGCCAGCAGCTCCCAAGGACAGGGGATTCAGTATGGCTACACCTTC.

The chain uses TRBV6-5 and TRBJ2-7, with D maybe TRBD1 (5 bases). V was trimmed by 0 bases and J by 3 bases, leaving 15 bases between them. The CDR3 has 16 residues. Germline V gene lookup returns CDR1 MNHEY and CDR2 SVGAGI. The CDR3 DNA reads as TGTGCCAGCAGTTACTCGGGGCGGCGGCCGGGCTACGAGCAGTACTTC. Protein: CASSYSGRRPGYEQYF.

The CDR3 loop reads CASSQDSHRSDDTQYF. CDR3 nucleotide sequence: TGCGCCAGCAGCCAAGATAGTCACCGGTCAGACGATACGCAGTATTTT. This rearrangement joins TRBV4-1 to TRBJ2-3; no clear D gene. The germline V gene encodes CDR1 MGHRA and CDR2 YSYEKL. V was trimmed by 0 bases and J by 6 bases, leaving 16 bases between them. The CDR3 spans 16 residues.

This sequence joins TRBV28 and TRBJ2-7, with a tentative D call TRBD1 (5 bases). The germline CDR1 and CDR2 sequences are MDHEN and SYDVKM. This CDR3 contains 15 residues. V dropped 3 bases and J dropped 3 bases, with 15 bases sitting between them. Here the CDR3 DNA reads TGTGCCAGCAGTTTCAGGCAGGGCCCTATCTACGAGCAGTACTTC. Its protein is CASSFRQGPIYEQYF.

This clonotype was found a few times. J is TRBJ1-5 and V is TRBV27; tentatively, D is TRBD1 (5 bases). This CDR3 is built from 14 residues. Trimming stripped 5 bases from V and 3 bases from J, with 11 bases between. Germline V gives CDR1 MNHEY, CDR2 SMNVEV (reference sequence). The CDR3 reads CASSLQGLNQPQHF. DNA of the CDR3: TGTGCCAGCAGTCTGCAGGGACTCAATCAGCCCCAGCATTTT.

This clonotype was picked up many times. This chain connects TRBV5-1 to TRBJ1-1; D possibly corresponds to TRBD1 (5 bases). Germline lookup yields CDR1 SGHRS and CDR2 YFSETQ. V lost 5 bases and J lost 5, with 13 bases in between. CDR3 size: 13 residues. The DNA for the CDR3 is TGCGCCAGCAGTGAGGGGTTCGGGACTGAAGCTTTCTTT. It translates to CASSEGFGTEAFF.